This TCR beta chain was captured in a study of T cell changes during pregnancy in multiple sclerosis. The V gene end was trimmed by 8 bases and the J gene end by 4 bases; junction bases not matched to a gene: 12. This CDR3 region has 14 residues. Germline V lookup: CDR1 GTSNPN, CDR2 SVGIG (reference sequence). Generated by immunoSEQ multiplex PCR, the TCRdb table keeps only in-frame clones and is missing some. There are roughly 69,000 clones in the sample; 91% occur only once, and just under 0.3% lies in the top ten. Here the sequenced sample was CD4+ T cells from peripheral blood mononuclear cells, taken in the third trimester of pregnancy. The J gene is TRBJ2-7, the V gene TRBV30; 9 bases are shared with TRBD2. The receptor's source is a female donor in good health, enrolled as a control in a pregnancy study. CDR3 DNA sequence: TGTGCCCACAGGCCAGCGGGGGGAAAATACGAGCAGTACTTC. Amino acid sequence: CAHRPAGGKYEQYF. Full variable domain (rest looked up from reference TRBV30 and TRBJ2-7): SQTIHQWPATLVQPVGSPLSLECTVEGTSNPNLYWYRQAAGRGLQLLFYSVGIGQISSEVPQNLSASRPQDRQFILSSKKLLLSDSGFYLCAHRPAGGKYEQYFGPGTRLTVT.